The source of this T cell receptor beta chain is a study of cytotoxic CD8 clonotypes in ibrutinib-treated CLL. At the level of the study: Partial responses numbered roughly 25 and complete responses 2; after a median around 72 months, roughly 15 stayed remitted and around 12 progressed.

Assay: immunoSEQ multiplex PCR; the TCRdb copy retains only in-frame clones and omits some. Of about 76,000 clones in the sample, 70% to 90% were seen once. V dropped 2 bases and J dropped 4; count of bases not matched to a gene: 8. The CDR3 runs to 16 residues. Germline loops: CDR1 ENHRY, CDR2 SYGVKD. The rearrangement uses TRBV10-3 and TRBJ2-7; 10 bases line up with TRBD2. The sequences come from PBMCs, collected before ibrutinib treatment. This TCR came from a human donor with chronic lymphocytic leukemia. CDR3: CAISEGSSGSRYEQYF. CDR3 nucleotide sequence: TGTGCCATCAGTGAGGGCTCTAGCGGGAGTAGGTACGAGCAGTACTTC.